This T cell receptor beta chain came from a study of blood T cell repertoires in COVID-19. As for the study in general: PBMCs, B-cell-depleted T cells, or T cells were the source of the cDNA or gDNA that made up the material.

With 5 bases clipped from V and 5 bases from J, the junction kept 3 bases outside the gene matches. In germline, CDR1 is LGHDT, CDR2 YNNKEL (reference sequence). This CDR3 region has 13 residues. Measured with immunoSEQ multiplex PCR; TCRdb has only the in-frame clones, and not every one. The table records approximately 390,000 clones, approximately 87% of them present only once. The TCR sequence derives from a woman in her fifties or sixties with COVID-19, enrolled during active disease. The sample comprised peripheral blood. The chain links TRBV3-1 (or the pseudogene TRBV3-2) to TRBJ1-2; 9 positions agree with TRBD1. The CDR3 nucleotides are TGTGCCAGCAGCACCGGGACAGGGTATGGCTACACCTTC. Translation: CASSTGTGYGYTF.